This TCR beta chain comes out of a study of T cell responses to AZD1222 COVID-19 vaccine. Study-level points and caveats: The donor cohort was predominantly white British with a female majority, and clonal diversity may have been underestimated. Nearly half of the spike-specific TCRs reportedly recognize variant regions that carry no mutations.

Trimming took 5 bases from V and 6 from J; bases not matched to a gene: 9. In germline, CDR1 is MDHEN, CDR2 SYDVKM. This CDR3 is 15 amino acids long. Measured with immunoSEQ multiplex PCR; TCRdb has only the in-frame clones, and not every one. The repertoire holds some 150,000 clones, with about nine tenths as singletons. About this clone: The antigen remains undetermined.

Specimen: peripheral blood, collected on day 0 of MenACWY control vaccination. The chain carries TRBV28 and TRBJ1-4, with 7 bases fitting TRBD1. This TCR was recovered from an adult in good health. CDR3 coding DNA: TGTGCCAGCAGTGATAGCCGGGACAGTTATGAAAAACTGTTTTTT. It codes for CASSDSRDSYEKLFF.